Following are 3 T cell receptor beta chains from one sample sequenced in a study of CD8+CD57+ T cells in acquired aplastic anemia. Before being chosen for sequencing, patients had shown CD8+CD57+ cell expansion by flow cytometry. The TCR beta profiling, which covered VDJ combination and CDR3 sequence, was carried out using genomic DNA as the template. TCRdb fed the reads into MiXCR, producing one record per CDR3 protein. There are 150,000 to 200,000 distinct CDR3 sequences in the sample; around 48% occur only once, and 25% to 35% lies in the top ten. The sequenced material came from sorted CD4+, CD8+, or CD8+CD57+ T cells (not recorded which) from PBMCs. Receptors were obtained from a human donor with aplastic anemia.

This clonotype was detected only a few times. J is TRBJ1-1 and V is TRBV5-8; D possibly corresponds to TRBD1 (5 bases). Germline values: CDR1 SGHTS, CDR2 YDEGEE. This CDR3 has 14 amino acids. Trimming took 4 bases from V and 6 from J, leaving 16 bases between them. The CDR3 loop reads CASSRPWGPPEAFF. DNA for the CDR3: TGTGCCAGCAGCAGACCGTGGGGCCCCCCTGAAGCTTTCTTT.

At least ten counts were recorded for this clonotype. The gene calls are TRBV6-5 and TRBJ1-2; a weak D match, TRBD1 (5 bases). V was clipped by 0 bases and J by 6 bases, with 14 bases between them. Germline V lookup: CDR1 MNHEY, CDR2 SVGAGI. This CDR3 region has 15 residues. The CDR3 DNA follows: TGTGCCAGCAGTTACTCGCCAGGAGGGGCTGATGGCTACACCTTC. It encodes CASSYSPGGADGYTF.

The genes are TRBV3-1 and TRBJ2-5; weak D call: TRBD1 (6 bases). The CDR3 spans 13 residues. V lost 8 bases, J lost 1 base, and 11 bases lay in between. Germline CDR1 is LGHDT and CDR2 is YNNKEL (reference sequence). CDR3 in DNA: TGTGCCAGCTACGGCAGGGGCCAAGAGACCCAGTACTTC. Protein: CASYGRGQETQYF.